Shown below are 6 T cell receptor beta chains from a single sample sequenced in a study of T-cell reconstitution after alpha-beta-depleted transplantation in children. Unique molecular identifiers were incorporated when the TCRbeta library was constructed. TCRdb itself ran the PCR reads through MiXCR, one entry per CDR3 protein. Of approximately 630,000 distinct CDR3 sequences listed, 10% to 15% are singletons. The sample consisted of PBMCs, taken before TCRalphabeta/CD19-depleted stem cell transplant. These receptors all come from a girl aged 2 to 9 with congenital amegakaryocytic thrombocytopenia, due to receive a stem cell transplant.

This clonotype was observed at least ten times. The chain uses TRBV29-1 and TRBJ2-2; D not certain. Trimming removed 2 bases from V and 5 bases from J, with 3 bases in between. The CDR3 covers 11 residues. Germline-derived CDR1 and CDR2 are SQVTM and ANQGSEA. The CDR3 nucleotides read TGCAGCGTTGAAACTACCGGGGAGCTGTTTTTT. Protein: CSVETTGELFF.

With regard to this clonotype: One junction end disagrees with the germline gene, perhaps due to a read error. The V call is TRBV20-1, the J call TRBJ1-1; 7 bases line up with TRBD1. Germline lookup yields CDR1 DFQATT and CDR2 SNEGSKA (reference sequence). The CDR3 length is 12 residues. CDR3: CIAKRQGNEAFF. The DNA of the CDR3 is TGCATTGCTAAGAGACAGGGCAATGAAGCTTTCTTT.

The J gene is TRBJ2-1, the V gene TRBV15; D is perhaps TRBD1 or TRBD2 (5 bases each). Between the trimmed V and J ends, which lost 9 bases and 4 bases, there was a span of 13 bases. CDR1 LNHNV and CDR2 YYDKDF come from the germline V gene (reference sequence). There are 13 residues in the CDR3. CDR3 coding DNA: TGTGCCACTGGACTTGCAGGGTACAATGAGCAGTTCTTC. This codes for CATGLAGYNEQFF.

The chain uses TRBV11-1 and TRBJ2-6; TRBD2 aligns across 13 bases. Germline V gene data show CDR1 as SGHAT and CDR2 as FQDESV (reference sequence). The CDR3 has 20 residues. With 8 bases clipped from V and 4 bases from J, the junction kept 17 bases outside the gene matches. CDR3 bases: TGTGCCAGCGGCTACTTCAGGACTAGCGGGAGAGTGCGAGGGGCCAACGTCCTGACTTTC. The encoded protein is CASGYFRTSGRVRGANVLTF.

Only a few counts were recorded for this clonotype. This chain uses TRBV3-1 with TRBJ2-1; no reliable D call. V was trimmed by 3 bases and J by 0 bases, leaving 9 bases between them. Germline-derived CDR1 and CDR2 are LGHDT and YNNKEL (reference sequence). This CDR3 spans 15 amino acids. CDR3 DNA sequence: TGTGCCAGCAGCCACGACCCGAGCTCCTACAATGAGCAGTTCTTC. Amino acids: CASSHDPSSYNEQFF.

A few counts support this clonotype. The chain uses TRBV19 and TRBJ2-6; D is perhaps TRBD2 (5 bases). There are 16 residues in the CDR3. The germline V gene has CDR1 LNHDA and CDR2 SQIVND (reference sequence). Trimming cost V 5 bases and J 0 bases, with 11 bases left between them. CDR3 bases: TGTGCCAGTAGTGTGACTATTTCCTCTGGGGCCAACGTCCTGACTTTC. Encoded protein: CASSVTISSGANVLTF.